Following are 8 T cell receptor beta chains from one sample sequenced in a study of blood T cell repertoires in COVID-19. Method: immunoSEQ multiplex PCR; TCRdb's copy keeps in-frame clones and lacks some. The table shows fewer than 150,000 clones, with around 91% occurring only once. Sequenced: peripheral blood. All receptors derive from a woman aged 55-69 years with COVID-19, enrolled during active disease.

V usage is TRBV5-6 and J usage is TRBJ2-1; 7 nucleotides match TRBD1. Germline assignment: CDR1 SGHDT and CDR2 YYEEEE. V was clipped by 2 bases and J by 0 bases; unmatched bases: 5. There are 16 residues in the CDR3. CDR3 sequence reads: CASSLQGPSSYNEQFF. In nucleotides, the CDR3 is TGTGCCAGCAGCTTACAGGGGCCTAGCTCCTACAATGAGCAGTTCTTC.

This chain connects TRBV6-5 to TRBJ1-5; D is perhaps TRBD1 (5 bases). V lost 4 bases and J lost 6, with 19 bases in between. Germline-derived CDR1 and CDR2 are MNHEY and SVGAGI. The CDR3 contains 16 residues. CDR3 nucleotides: TGTGCCAGCAGTTTACCACGTGGGGCAGGGTTTCAGCCCCAGCATTTT. It translates to CASSLPRGAGFQPQHF.

V gene TRBV12-3 or TRBV12-4 combines with J gene TRBJ2-5; 7 nucleotides line up with TRBD2. This CDR3 contains 13 residues. The trim removed 6 bases at V and 5 bases at J, leaving 6 bases unmatched. CDR3 protein: CASRGWGGETQYF. CDR3 coding DNA: TGTGCCAGCAGGGGCTGGGGGGGGGAGACCCAGTACTTC.

This clone came up once. J is TRBJ1-3 and V is TRBV28; D is ambiguous. Trimming cost V 3 bases and J 0 bases, with 9 bases left between them. Germline V CDR1 and CDR2: MDHEN, SYDVKM. CDR3 length: 15 residues. CDR3 region: CASSLERGSGNTIYF. In nucleotides, the CDR3 is TGTGCCAGCAGTTTGGAACGGGGCTCTGGAAACACCATATATTTT. The full variable domain, its missing parts supplied by reference TRBV28 and TRBJ1-3, is DVKVTQSSRYLVKRTGEKVFLECVQDMDHENMFWYRQDPGLGLRLIYFSYDVKMKEKGDIPEGYSVSREKKERFSLILESASTNQTSMYLCASSLERGSGNTIYFGEGSWLTVV.

The chain joins TRBV6-5 to TRBJ2-7; a weak D match, TRBD1 (5 bases). V was clipped by 6 bases and J by 3 bases, with 6 bases between them. Germline V CDR1 and CDR2: MNHEY, SVGAGI. The CDR3 is made up of 11 amino acids. The CDR3 region has the DNA TGTGCCAGCAGGGACAACTACGAGCAGTACTTC. Translated: CASRDNYEQYF.

The V call is TRBV7-9, the J call TRBJ2-3; D perhaps matches TRBD2 (6 bases). The germline V gene has CDR1 SEHNR and CDR2 FQNEAQ (reference sequence). The germline V and J ends were trimmed by 5 bases and 3 bases, with 9 bases remaining between them. The CDR3 runs to 13 residues. The CDR3 DNA is TGTGCCAGCAGCCCAGGGACTACAGATACGCAGTATTTT. This gives the protein CASSPGTTDTQYF.

This chain uses TRBV7-3 with TRBJ2-1, with TRBD2 identical over 10 bases. Germline V gene sequence: CDR1 SGHTA, CDR2 FQGTGA. This CDR3 contains 14 residues. V shed 5 bases and J 5 bases; nucleotides not matched to a gene: 3. The CDR3 loop reads CASSKRGGHNEQFF. CDR3 nucleotides: TGTGCCAGCAGCAAGCGGGGGGGTCACAATGAGCAGTTCTTC.

The chain carries TRBV7-2 and TRBJ2-1, with 7 bases matching TRBD1. The CDR3 contains 14 residues. V was clipped by 7 bases and J by 10 bases; unmatched bases: 13. Germline V lookup: CDR1 SGHTA, CDR2 FQGNSA. The CDR3 DNA reads TGTGCCAGCACTCAAGGGACAGTCACACGCGAGCAGTTCTTC. Its protein product is CASTQGTVTREQFF. Complete variable domain (other parts from reference TRBV7-2 and TRBJ2-1): GAGVSQSPSNKVTEKGKDVELRCDPISGHTALYWYRQSLGQGLEFLIYFQGNSAPDKSGLPSDRFSAERTGGSVSTLTIQRTQQEDSAVYLCASTQGTVTREQFFGPGTRLTVL.